The 2 T cell receptor beta chains given below trace back to one sample, sequenced in a study of identifying expanded T cells in peripheral blood. Libraries were prepared by immunoSEQ multiplex PCR; TCRdb keeps only in-frame clonotypes and omits some of them. The sample lists under 100,000 clones, roughly 90% occurring once. The sample taken for sequencing was blood. Source of these receptors: a person aged 18-70 years in good health.

The chain recombines TRBV7-2 with TRBJ1-2; D remains unclear. The CDR3 is 12 residues long. The germline V gene has CDR1 SGHTA and CDR2 FQGNSA. The germline V and J ends were trimmed by 5 bases and 8 bases, with 12 bases remaining between them. This CDR3 is CASSTRTGGYTF. CDR3 nucleotides: TGTGCCAGCAGCACCCGGACCGGGGGCTACACCTTC. The complete variable domain, with remaining parts taken from reference TRBV7-2 and TRBJ1-2, reads GAGVSQSPSNKVTEKGKDVELRCDPISGHTALYWYRQSLGQGLEFLIYFQGNSAPDKSGLPSDRFSAERTGGSVSTLTIQRTQQEDSAVYLCASSTRTGGYTFGSGTRLTVV.

The chain joins TRBV30 to TRBJ1-1; 10 nucleotides line up with TRBD1. V was pared by 2 bases and J by 6 bases, with 3 bases of the junction left unmatched. This CDR3 has 13 residues. Germline loops: CDR1 GTSNPN, CDR2 SVGIG (reference sequence). The CDR3 DNA reads as TGTGCCTGGAGTAGGACAGGGGGATCTGAAGCTTTCTTT. It is translated as CAWSRTGGSEAFF.